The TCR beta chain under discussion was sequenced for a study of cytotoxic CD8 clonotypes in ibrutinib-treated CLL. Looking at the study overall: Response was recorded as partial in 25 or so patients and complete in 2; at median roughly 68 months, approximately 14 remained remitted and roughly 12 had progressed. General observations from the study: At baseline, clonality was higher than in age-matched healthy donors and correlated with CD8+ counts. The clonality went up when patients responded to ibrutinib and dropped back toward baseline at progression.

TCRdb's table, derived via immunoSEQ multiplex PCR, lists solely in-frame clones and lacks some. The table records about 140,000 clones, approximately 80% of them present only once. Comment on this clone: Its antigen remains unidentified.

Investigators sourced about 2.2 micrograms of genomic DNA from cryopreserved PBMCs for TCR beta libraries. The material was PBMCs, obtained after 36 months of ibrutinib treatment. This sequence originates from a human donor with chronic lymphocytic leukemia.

CDR3 in amino acids: CASSLVGYEQYF. The CDR3, as DNA: TGTGCCAGCAGCTTGGTTGGCTACGAGCAGTACTTC. The V gene is TRBV5-6, the J gene TRBJ2-7; D ambiguous. V was pared by 0 bases and J by 3 bases, with 4 bases between. The germline CDR1 and CDR2 sequences are SGHDT and YYEEEE. The CDR3 covers 12 residues.